The entry below describes one T cell receptor (beta chain). The data are from a study of control samples from healthy donors and cancer patients. TCRdb's table, derived via immunoSEQ multiplex PCR, lists solely in-frame clones and lacks some. Of some 100,000 clones in the sample, around 89% were seen once. V gave up 5 bases and J gave up 4 bases, with 11 bases separating them. This CDR3 region has 13 residues. Material: blood. The sequence was collected from a woman in her forties or fifties in good health. The V and J genes are TRBV12-3 or TRBV12-4 and TRBJ1-2, with a tentative D call TRBD1 (5 bases). The CDR3 sequence is CASSPQGTYGYTF. The CDR3 DNA reads TGTGCCAGCAGTCCGCAGGGAACCTATGGCTACACCTTC.